This T cell receptor beta chain appears in the sequencing data of a study of cytomegalovirus exposure and HLA in healthy donors. Comments on this clone: Antigen: not known.

Findings and caveats of the study: Rare sequences made up most TCRs, while some public TCRs were found in many donors.

Looked up from germline, CDR1 is SEHNR and CDR2 is FQNEAQ (reference sequence). V was clipped by 8 bases and J by 9 bases; unmatched bases: 12. This CDR3 is 14 amino acids long. Both 60 Vbeta primers and 13 Jbeta primers went into the PCR. TCRdb's table, derived via immunoSEQ multiplex PCR, lists solely in-frame clones and lacks some. The table records about 180,000 clones, 76% of them present only once. The clonotype was recovered from a woman in her 30s in good health and CMV-seropositive. Input material: PBMCs. V is TRBV7-9 and J is TRBJ2-1; 8 bases are a match to TRBD1. CDR3 amino acids: CASRQGAISGEQFF. In DNA form, the CDR3 reads TGTGCCAGCCGCCAGGGGGCAATTAGCGGTGAGCAGTTCTTC.